One sample yielded the 21 T cell receptor beta chains listed below, sequenced in a study of T-cell memory formation after mild COVID-19. TCRdb re-called the 5' RACE reads with MiXCR, one entry per CDR3 protein. The sample has around 400,000 distinct CDR3 sequences, less than 25% seen once. Sequences were obtained from PBMCs or a T cell subset sorted from them (not recorded which). These TCRs come from an adult woman who had mild COVID-19 (a few samples of this study predate the infection). Cell type and time point are not known.

The CDR3 DNA sequence: TGTGCCAGCAGCGTGGAAGGGACTGAAGCTTTCTTT. It is translated as CASSVEGTEAFF. The chain uses TRBV9 and TRBJ1-1; D not certain. V was cut by 2 bases and J by 5 bases, with 7 bases left in between. The CDR3 has 12 amino acids. In germline, CDR1 is SGDLS, CDR2 YYNGEE.

The chain is built from TRBV24-1 and TRBJ2-6; 7 nucleotides line up with TRBD1. CDR3 length: 17 residues. V shed 3 bases and J 3 bases; nucleotides not matched to a gene: 7. Germline loops: CDR1 KGHDR, CDR2 SFDVKD. As DNA, the CDR3 is TGTGCCACCAGTGATATCCCGACAGGGTATGGGGCCAACGTCCTGACTTTC. This codes for CATSDIPTGYGANVLTF.

The chain carries TRBV6-1 and TRBJ2-6; D ambiguous. From germline, CDR1 is MNHNS and CDR2 SASEGT. Trimming removed 7 bases at V and 0 bases at J, with 10 bases between. This CDR3 spans 15 amino acids. For the CDR3, the DNA is TGTGCCAGCACCCCACTTTCCTCTGGGGCCAACGTCCTGACTTTC. Its protein is CASTPLSSGANVLTF.

In its sample, this clonotype was seen a few times. V usage is TRBV2 and J usage is TRBJ1-6, with D hard to call. CDR1 is SNHLY, CDR2 FYNNEI, per germline. There are 16 residues in the CDR3. Trimming removed 4 bases at V and 0 bases at J, with 10 bases between. Here the CDR3 DNA reads TGTGCCAGCAGTGGGTACCGTTTCTCCTATAATTCACCCCTCCACTTT. Translation: CASSGYRFSYNSPLHF.

A few counts support this clonotype. The V call is TRBV7-3, the J call TRBJ1-2; no reliable D call. V gave up 2 bases and J gave up 8 bases, with 12 bases separating them. The CDR3 runs to 13 residues. Germline values: CDR1 SGHTA, CDR2 FQGTGA. The CDR3 bases are TGTGCCAGCAGCTTACACCCGGTGGGGGGCTACACCTTC. Translated, it gives CASSLHPVGGYTF.

The chain joins TRBV7-6 to TRBJ2-7; TRBD1 might be the D (5 bases). V lost 6 bases and J lost 3, with 18 bases in between. The CDR3 runs 15 residues. CDR1 is SGHVS, CDR2 FNYEAQ, per germline. The CDR3 loop is CASSFRAQEIYEQYF. In nucleotides, the CDR3 is TGTGCCAGCAGTTTCAGGGCACAGGAGATCTACGAGCAGTACTTC.

The table lists this clonotype with a few counts. Written as DNA, the CDR3 is TGTGCCACCAGTGATTCTCAGGGAGGCAATCAGCCCCAGCATTTT. Translated: CATSDSQGGNQPQHF. V gene TRBV24-1 combines with J gene TRBJ1-5, with D perhaps TRBD1 (5 bases). CDR3 length: 15 residues. V lost 2 bases to trimming and J lost 2 bases, with 9 bases between them. Germline CDR1 reads KGHDR; CDR2 reads SFDVKD.

This clonotype was seen only once. This chain uses TRBV9 with TRBJ1-2; TRBD1 aligns across 8 bases. V shed 3 bases, J shed 2 bases, and the junction held 3 bases outside the gene matches. CDR3 size: 14 residues. The germline CDR1 and CDR2 sequences are SGDLS and YYNGEE. CDR3 nucleotides: TGTGCCAGCAGCGACGGACAGGGCAACTATGGCTACACCTTC. This codes for CASSDGQGNYGYTF.

V usage is TRBV10-3 and J usage is TRBJ1-2; D unresolved. Germline V CDR1 and CDR2: ENHRY, SYGVKD. The CDR3 loop spans 13 amino acids. V was trimmed by 7 bases and J by 2 bases, leaving 11 bases between them. The CDR3 loop is CAITNNLNYGYTF. CDR3 nucleotide sequence: TGTGCCATCACGAACAATTTAAACTATGGCTACACCTTC.

This clonotype has a handful of counts. This chain uses TRBV11-3 with TRBJ2-7; D is possibly TRBD2 (5 bases). CDR3 length: 14 residues. V lost 1 base to trimming and J lost 6 bases, with 13 bases between them. The germline V gene has CDR1 SGHNT and CDR2 YENEEA. The CDR3 reads CASSLGGGRGEQYF. The DNA of the CDR3 is TGTGCCAGCAGCTTAGGTGGAGGCCGAGGCGAGCAGTACTTC.

The chain employs TRBV19 and TRBJ1-5, with 7 bases fitting TRBD1. This CDR3 spans 15 amino acids. Trimming removed 7 bases from V and 1 base from J; junction bases left unmatched: 7. Per the germline V gene, CDR1 is LNHDA and CDR2 is SQIVND (reference sequence). CDR3 in amino acids: CASMFGTASNQPQHF. In DNA form, the CDR3 reads TGTGCCAGTATGTTCGGGACAGCCAGCAATCAGCCCCAGCATTTT.

This clonotype was counted at least ten times. The rearrangement uses TRBV5-5 and TRBJ1-2; D unclear. V was pared by 1 base and J by 6 bases, with 13 bases between. The CDR3 runs to 14 residues. From germline, CDR1 is SGHKS and CDR2 YYEKEE (reference sequence). CDR3 region: CASSLWGEVDGYTF. The CDR3, as DNA: TGTGCCAGCAGCTTGTGGGGAGAGGTGGATGGCTACACCTTC.

This chain connects TRBV10-3 to TRBJ1-5, with D perhaps matching TRBD1 (6 bases). CDR1 and CDR2 (germline): ENHRY, SYGVKD. The V and J ends lost 0 bases and 9 bases respectively, with 15 bases between them. This CDR3 has 15 amino acids. CDR3 nucleotide sequence: TGTGCCATCAGTGAGTCAGGGGGAGGGGTAACGCCCCAGCATTTT. Translation: CAISESGGGVTPQHF.

J is TRBJ2-1 and V is TRBV6-6; TRBD1 agrees at 9 bases. This CDR3 is built from 13 residues. Trimming cost V 7 bases and J 9 bases; bases outside gene matches: 7. Per germline, CDR1 MNHNY and CDR2 SVGAGI (reference sequence). The CDR3 DNA reads TGTGCCAGCATGGGACAGGGAAGGATTGAGCAGTTCTTC. This encodes CASMGQGRIEQFF.

The chain links TRBV6-5 to TRBJ2-7, with D possibly matching TRBD2 (5 bases). Germline V CDR1 and CDR2: MNHEY, SVGAGI. Trimming took off 6 bases at V and 0 bases at J, with 15 bases between the two ends. CDR3 length: 15 residues. For the CDR3, the DNA is TGTGCCAGCAGCCGCGGACTCCTGACCTCCTACGAGCAGTACTTC. Translating it yields CASSRGLLTSYEQYF.

The V and J genes are TRBV29-1 and TRBJ1-1; D is perhaps TRBD1 (5 bases). The CDR3 consists of 14 residues. Germline CDR1 reads SQVTM; CDR2 reads ANQGSEA. V was trimmed by 6 bases and J by 5 bases, leaving 19 bases between them. The CDR3 loop is CSVAGSVRLTEAFF. CDR3 DNA: TGCAGCGTAGCAGGGTCGGTTCGGTTGACTGAAGCTTTCTTT. The complete variable domain, with remaining parts taken from reference TRBV29-1 and TRBJ1-1, reads SAVISQKPSRDICQRGTSLTIQCQVDSQVTMMFWYRQQPGQSLTLIATANQGSEATYESGFVIDKFPISRPNLTFSTLTVSNMSPEDSSIYLCSVAGSVRLTEAFFGQGTRLTVV.

The table lists this clonotype with a few counts. The chain has TRBV10-3 and TRBJ2-3, with 7 bases aligning to TRBD2. The CDR3 consists of 19 residues. The J segment lost 1 base and the V segment lost 0 bases, leaving 13 bases of the junction unmatched. The germline V gene encodes CDR1 ENHRY and CDR2 SYGVKD. CDR3 sequence (DNA): TGTGCCATCAGTGAGTCGCTTGTCGCGGCTAGCGGACGCACAGATACGCAGTATTTT. It encodes CAISESLVAASGRTDTQYF.

The chain couples TRBV4-1 to TRBJ1-1; possibly TRBD1 for D (6 bases). CDR3 length equals 14 residues. The V gene lost 0 bases and the J gene lost 4 bases, with 9 bases spanning the gap. Looked up from germline, CDR1 is MGHRA and CDR2 is YSYEKL. The CDR3 protein is CASSQDPGATEAFF. In nucleotides, the CDR3 is TGCGCCAGCAGCCAAGATCCGGGGGCCACTGAAGCTTTCTTT.

This clonotype occurred a few times. The chain employs TRBV6-5 and TRBJ2-1, with 7 bases aligning to TRBD1. Germline V gene lookup returns CDR1 MNHEY and CDR2 SVGAGI. The CDR3 length is 17 residues. Unmatched junction bases numbered 13, after V lost 5 bases and J lost 3 bases. The CDR3 DNA reads as TGTGCCAGCAGTCGAAGACAGGGTCGGAGTGGCTACAATGAGCAGTTCTTC. Protein sequence: CASSRRQGRSGYNEQFF.

The rearrangement joins TRBV4-1 to TRBJ1-4, with D hard to call. V lost 5 bases and J lost 2, with 12 bases in between. Germline V gene data show CDR1 as MGHRA and CDR2 as YSYEKL. The CDR3 consists of 15 residues. CDR3 in DNA: TGCGCCAGCAGCGTCCTCCTAGGGACTAATGAAAAACTGTTTTTT. It translates to CASSVLLGTNEKLFF.

The chain joins TRBV5-1 to TRBJ2-7, with 10 bases that match TRBD2. Looked up from germline, CDR1 is SGHRS and CDR2 is YFSETQ. Trimming took 2 bases from V and 3 from J; bases not matched to a gene: 5. This CDR3 region has 15 residues. CDR3 sequence: CASSFAASGSYEQYF. The CDR3 nucleotides read TGCGCCAGCAGCTTTGCGGCTAGCGGGAGCTACGAGCAGTACTTC.